This entry describes one TCR beta chain. MiXCR, run by TCRdb on the 5' RACE reads, gives a single entry per CDR3 protein. The table has a few hundred thousand distinct CDR3 sequences, 8.1% seen once. Germline V gene sequence: CDR1 SGHRS, CDR2 YFSETQ. The CDR3 has 17 residues. Trimming left V 2 bases short and J 0 bases short, with 15 bases between. The entry originates in a study of T cells after yellow fever vaccination. This receptor was taken from a man younger than 35 who received the YFV17D yellow fever vaccine. Sequencing was performed on PBMCs, taken 45 days after the first yellow fever vaccination. The chain joins TRBV5-1 to TRBJ2-1; perhaps D is TRBD1 or TRBD2 (5 bases each). The CDR3 is CASSLSGTVSSYNEQFF. The CDR3 region has the DNA TGCGCCAGCAGCTTAAGTGGGACGGTGAGCTCCTACAATGAGCAGTTCTTC.